This TCR beta chain stems from a study of beta chain features in type 1 diabetes. Via the markers CD45RO/CCR7/CD25/CD127/CD95/CD27, stem cell-like memory, regulatory, central memory and naive CD4+ cells were sorted. To note about this clone: The target antigen is unknown.

Study results and limitations: Naive, central memory and Treg TCRB repertoires seemed to resemble each other more closely in patients than they did in healthy donors.

CDR3 length equals 16 residues. Germline-derived CDR1 and CDR2 are LNHNV and YYDKDF (reference sequence). The junction had 6 bases not matched to a gene; V was cut back by 1 base and J by 5 bases. The whole isolated RNA underwent reverse transcription, so sequencing captured expressed TCRB transcripts. Measured with immunoSEQ multiplex PCR; TCRdb has only the in-frame clones, and not every one. Among roughly 140,000 clones listed, roughly 50% were seen once. The sequence was obtained from a man aged 18 to 35 in good health. The rearrangement links TRBV15 to TRBJ2-3; 10 nucleotides agree with TRBD1. Sequences were obtained from Tregs from blood. This chain's CDR3 is CATSRGDRGRLDTQYF. The CDR3 coding sequence is TGTGCCACCAGCAGAGGGGACAGGGGTCGGTTAGATACGCAGTATTTT.